This T cell receptor (beta chain) was found in a study of blood T cell repertoires in COVID-19. In the study overall: T cells, B-cell-depleted T cells, or PBMCs provided the cDNA or gDNA that served as material.

Libraries were prepared by immunoSEQ multiplex PCR; TCRdb keeps only in-frame clonotypes and omits some of them. In the table there are roughly 57,000 clones, around 92% of which are singletons. With V trimmed by 6 bases and J by 7 bases, 8 bases remained unmatched. Germline CDR1 MNHEY, CDR2 SVGAGI. CDR3 size: 14 residues. This clone appeared once. This TCR derives from a human donor in a cohort sampled during active COVID-19. Sequencing used peripheral blood. This chain connects TRBV6-5 to TRBJ2-7; 11 positions agree with TRBD2. The CDR3 reads CASRPGASGGEQYF. As DNA, the CDR3 is TGTGCCAGCAGACCTGGGGCTAGCGGGGGGGAGCAGTACTTC.